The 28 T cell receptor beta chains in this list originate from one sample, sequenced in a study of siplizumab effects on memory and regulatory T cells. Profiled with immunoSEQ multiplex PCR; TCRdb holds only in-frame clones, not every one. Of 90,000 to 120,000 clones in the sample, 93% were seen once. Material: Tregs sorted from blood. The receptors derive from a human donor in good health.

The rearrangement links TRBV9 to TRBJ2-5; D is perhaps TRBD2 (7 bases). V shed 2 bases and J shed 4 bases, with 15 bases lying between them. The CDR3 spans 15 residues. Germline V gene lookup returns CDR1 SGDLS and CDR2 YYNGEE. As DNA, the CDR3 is TGTGCCAGCAGCGTGTCGGGGGGCCGGAGAGAGACCCAGTACTTC. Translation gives CASSVSGGRRETQYF.

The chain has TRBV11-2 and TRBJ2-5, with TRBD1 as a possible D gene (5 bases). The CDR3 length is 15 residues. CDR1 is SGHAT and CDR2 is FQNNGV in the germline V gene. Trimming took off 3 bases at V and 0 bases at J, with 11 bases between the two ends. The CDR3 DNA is TGTGCCAGCAGCTTCCGACAGCCGTACCAAGAGACCCAGTACTTC. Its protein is CASSFRQPYQETQYF. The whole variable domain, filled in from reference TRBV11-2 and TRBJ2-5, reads EAGVAQSPRYKIIEKRQSVAFWCNPISGHATLYWYQQILGQGPKLLIQFQNNGVVDDSQLPKDRFSAERLKGVDSTLKIQPAKLEDSAVYLCASSFRQPYQETQYFGPGTRLLVL.

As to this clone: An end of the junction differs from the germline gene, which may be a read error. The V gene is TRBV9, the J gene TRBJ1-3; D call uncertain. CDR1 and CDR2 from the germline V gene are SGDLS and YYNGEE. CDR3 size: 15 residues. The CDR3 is CASSVDSISGNTIYF. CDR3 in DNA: TGTGCCAGCAGCGTAGACTCAATTTCTGGGAACACCATATATTTT.

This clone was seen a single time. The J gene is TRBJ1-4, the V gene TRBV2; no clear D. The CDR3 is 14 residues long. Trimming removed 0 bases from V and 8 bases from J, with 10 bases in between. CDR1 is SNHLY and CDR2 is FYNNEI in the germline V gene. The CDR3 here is CASSEAGIGEKLFF. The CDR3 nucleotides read TGTGCCAGCAGTGAAGCTGGGATTGGAGAAAAACTGTTTTTT.

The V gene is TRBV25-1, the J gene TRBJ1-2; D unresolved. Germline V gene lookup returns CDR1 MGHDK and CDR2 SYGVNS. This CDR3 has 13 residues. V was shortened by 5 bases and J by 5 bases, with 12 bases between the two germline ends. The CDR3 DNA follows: TGTGCCAGCAGTATAGGACGGACTTATGGCTACACCTTC. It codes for CASSIGRTYGYTF.

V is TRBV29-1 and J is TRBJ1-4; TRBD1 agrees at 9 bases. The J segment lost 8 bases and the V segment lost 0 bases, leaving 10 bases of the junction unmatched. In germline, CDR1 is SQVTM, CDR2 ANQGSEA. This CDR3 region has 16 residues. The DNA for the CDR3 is TGCAGCGTTGAAGATCCTCTCCGACAGGGGGAGGAAAAACTGTTTTTT. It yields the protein CSVEDPLRQGEEKLFF.

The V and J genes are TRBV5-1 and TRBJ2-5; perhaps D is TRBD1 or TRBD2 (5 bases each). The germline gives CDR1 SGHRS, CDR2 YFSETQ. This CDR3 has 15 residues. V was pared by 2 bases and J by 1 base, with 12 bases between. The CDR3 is CASSLLRGLQETQYF. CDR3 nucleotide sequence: TGCGCCAGCAGCTTACTCCGGGGCCTCCAAGAGACCCAGTACTTC.

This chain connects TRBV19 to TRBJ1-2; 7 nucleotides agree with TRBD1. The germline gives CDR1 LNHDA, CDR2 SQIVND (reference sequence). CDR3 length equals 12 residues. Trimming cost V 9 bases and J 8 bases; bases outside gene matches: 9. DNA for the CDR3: TGTGCCAGCTTAAAGAGGGGGCTCGGCTACACCTTC. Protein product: CASLKRGLGYTF. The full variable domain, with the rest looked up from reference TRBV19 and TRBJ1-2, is DGGITQSPKYLFRKEGQNVTLSCEQNLNHDAMYWYRQDPGQGLRLIYYSQIVNDFQKGDIAEGYSVSREKKESFPLTVTSAQKNPTAFYLCASLKRGLGYTFGSGTRLTVV.

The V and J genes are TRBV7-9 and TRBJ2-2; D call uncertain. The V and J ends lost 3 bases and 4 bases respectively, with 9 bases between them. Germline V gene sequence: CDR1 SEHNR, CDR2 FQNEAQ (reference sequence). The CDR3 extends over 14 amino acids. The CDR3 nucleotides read TGTGCCAGCAGCTTCTCGGCCGGCACCGGGGAGCTGTTTTTT. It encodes CASSFSAGTGELFF.

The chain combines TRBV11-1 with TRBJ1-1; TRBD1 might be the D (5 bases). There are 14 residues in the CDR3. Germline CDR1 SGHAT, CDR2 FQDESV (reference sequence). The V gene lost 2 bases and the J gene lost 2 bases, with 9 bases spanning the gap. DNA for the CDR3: TGTGCCAGCAGCTTATTCCAGGGCAACACTGAAGCTTTCTTT. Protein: CASSLFQGNTEAFF.

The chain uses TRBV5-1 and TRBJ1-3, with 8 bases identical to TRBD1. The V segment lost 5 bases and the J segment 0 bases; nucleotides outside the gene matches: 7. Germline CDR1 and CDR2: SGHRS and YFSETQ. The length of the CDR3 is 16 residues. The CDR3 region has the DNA TGCGCCAGCAGTCCGTCGGGACAGGTCTCTGGAAACACCATATATTTT. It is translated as CASSPSGQVSGNTIYF.

The CDR3 DNA is TGCGCCAGCAGCTGGGCGGGGCAGGGTAGCAATGAGCAGTTCTTC. Translated: CASSWAGQGSNEQFF. The chain combines TRBV5-1 with TRBJ2-1; tentative D call: TRBD2 (6 bases). The CDR3 extends over 15 amino acids. Trimming removed 3 bases from V and 6 bases from J, with 16 bases in between. Germline-derived CDR1 and CDR2 are SGHRS and YFSETQ.

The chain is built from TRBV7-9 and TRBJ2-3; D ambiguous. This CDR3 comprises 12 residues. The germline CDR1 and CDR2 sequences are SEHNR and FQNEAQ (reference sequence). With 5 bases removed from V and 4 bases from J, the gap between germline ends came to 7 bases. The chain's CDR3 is CASSRGSDTQYF. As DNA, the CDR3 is TGTGCCAGCAGCCGAGGTTCAGATACGCAGTATTTT.

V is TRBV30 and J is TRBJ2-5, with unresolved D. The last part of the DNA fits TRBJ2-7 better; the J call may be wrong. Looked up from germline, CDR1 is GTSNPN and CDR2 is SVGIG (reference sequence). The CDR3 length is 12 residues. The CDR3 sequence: CAWSVLTYEQYF. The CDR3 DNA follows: TGTGCCTGGAGTGTACTAACCTACGAGCAGTACTTC.

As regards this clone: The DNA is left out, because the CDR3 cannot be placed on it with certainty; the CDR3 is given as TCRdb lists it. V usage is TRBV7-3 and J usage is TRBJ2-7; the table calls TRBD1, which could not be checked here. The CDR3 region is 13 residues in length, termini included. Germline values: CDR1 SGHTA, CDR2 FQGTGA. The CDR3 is CASSFRAREEQYF.

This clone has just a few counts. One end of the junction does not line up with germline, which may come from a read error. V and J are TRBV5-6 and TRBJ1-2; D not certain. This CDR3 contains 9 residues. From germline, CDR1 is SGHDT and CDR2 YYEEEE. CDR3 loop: CASSKGNSF. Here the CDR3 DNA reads TGTGCCAGCAGTAAAGGGAACAGCTTC.

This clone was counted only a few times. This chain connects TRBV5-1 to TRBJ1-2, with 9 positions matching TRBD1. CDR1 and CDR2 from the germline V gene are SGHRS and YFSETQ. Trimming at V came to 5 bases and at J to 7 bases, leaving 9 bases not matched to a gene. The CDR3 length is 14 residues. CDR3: CASRPTGGASGYTF. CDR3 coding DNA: TGCGCCAGCAGACCTACAGGGGGCGCGAGTGGCTACACCTTC.

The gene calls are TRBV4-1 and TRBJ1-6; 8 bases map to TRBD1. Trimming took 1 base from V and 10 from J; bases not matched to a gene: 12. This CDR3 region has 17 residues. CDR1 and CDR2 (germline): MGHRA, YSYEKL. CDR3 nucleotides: TGCGCCAGCAGCCAAGCTTACGTGACAGGGGAAGGATCACCCCTCCACTTT. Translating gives CASSQAYVTGEGSPLHF.

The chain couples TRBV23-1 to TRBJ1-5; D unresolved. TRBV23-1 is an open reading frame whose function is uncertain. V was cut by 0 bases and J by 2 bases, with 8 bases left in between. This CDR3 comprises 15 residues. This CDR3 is CASSQSETGNQPQHF. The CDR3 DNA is TGCGCCAGCAGTCAATCGGAAACGGGCAATCAGCCCCAGCATTTT.

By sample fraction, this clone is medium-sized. The CDR3 nucleotides read TGCGCCAGCAGCCGGATGAGGAAAGAGGAGCCCCAGCATTTT. Translating gives CASSRMRKEEPQHF. The chain combines TRBV4-1 with TRBJ1-5; D is ambiguous. This CDR3 spans 14 amino acids. Germline-derived CDR1 and CDR2 are MGHRA and YSYEKL. The V gene lost 4 bases and the J gene lost 8 bases, with 15 bases spanning the gap.

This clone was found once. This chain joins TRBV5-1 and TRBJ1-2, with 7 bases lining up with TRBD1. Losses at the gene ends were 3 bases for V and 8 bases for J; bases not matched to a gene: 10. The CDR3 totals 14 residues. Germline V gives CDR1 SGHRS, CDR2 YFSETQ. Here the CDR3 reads CASSSGQTGVGYTF. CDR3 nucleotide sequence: TGCGCCAGCAGCTCGGGACAAACAGGGGTGGGCTACACCTTC.

This CDR3 reads CASSLGDREFVITGELFF. CDR3 nucleotide sequence: TGTGCCAGCAGCTTAGGGGACAGGGAATTCGTAATCACCGGGGAGCTGTTTTTT. The rearrangement uses TRBV7-9 and TRBJ2-2, with TRBD1 matching 9 bases. The length of the CDR3 is 18 residues. Trimming at V came to 1 base and at J to 4 bases, leaving 10 bases not matched to a gene. CDR1 is SEHNR, CDR2 FQNEAQ, per germline (reference sequence).

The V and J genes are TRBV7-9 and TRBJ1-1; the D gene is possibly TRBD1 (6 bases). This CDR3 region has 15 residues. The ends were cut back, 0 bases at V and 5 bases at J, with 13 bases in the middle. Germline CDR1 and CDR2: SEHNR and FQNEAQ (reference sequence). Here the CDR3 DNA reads TGTGCCAGCAGCTTAGCGTGGGGGGCAGCAACTGAAGCTTTCTTT. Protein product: CASSLAWGAATEAFF.

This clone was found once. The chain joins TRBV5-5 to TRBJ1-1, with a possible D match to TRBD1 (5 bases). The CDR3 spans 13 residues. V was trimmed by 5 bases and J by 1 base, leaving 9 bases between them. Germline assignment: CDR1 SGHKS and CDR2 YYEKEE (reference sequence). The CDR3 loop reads CASRWGRNTEAFF. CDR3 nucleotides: TGTGCCAGCAGATGGGGCCGGAACACTGAAGCTTTCTTT. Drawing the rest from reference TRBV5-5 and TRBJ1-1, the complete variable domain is DAGVTQSPTHLIKTRGQQVTLRCSPISGHKSVSWYQQVLGQGPQFIFQYYEKEERGRGNFPDRFSARQFPNYSSELNVNALLLGDSALYLCASRWGRNTEAFFGQGTRLTVV.

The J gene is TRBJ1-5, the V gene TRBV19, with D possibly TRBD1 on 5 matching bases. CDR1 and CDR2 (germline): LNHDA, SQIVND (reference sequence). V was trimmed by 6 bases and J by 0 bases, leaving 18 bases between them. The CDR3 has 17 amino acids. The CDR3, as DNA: TGTGCCAGTAGATCCATCCTCCGGGGCCATAGCAATCAGCCCCAGCATTTT. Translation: CASRSILRGHSNQPQHF.

The CDR3 sequence is CAIRETIAGELFF. DNA for the CDR3: TGTGCCATCAGAGAAACGATAGCTGGGGAGCTGTTTTTT. The rearrangement joins TRBV10-3 to TRBJ2-2; D is ambiguous. This CDR3 spans 13 amino acids. Germline-derived CDR1 and CDR2 are ENHRY and SYGVKD. Trimming removed 6 bases from V and 8 bases from J, with 13 bases in between.

In DNA form, the CDR3 reads TGTGCCAGCAGCCAAGGAACCGGGACACTATCCTACAATGAGCAGTTCTTC. Protein: CASSQGTGTLSYNEQFF. The rearrangement joins TRBV4-2 to TRBJ2-1; a weak D match, TRBD1 (6 bases). This CDR3 contains 17 residues. Germline assignment: CDR1 LGHNA and CDR2 YNFKEQ. V lost 1 base to trimming and J lost 1 base, with 14 bases between them.

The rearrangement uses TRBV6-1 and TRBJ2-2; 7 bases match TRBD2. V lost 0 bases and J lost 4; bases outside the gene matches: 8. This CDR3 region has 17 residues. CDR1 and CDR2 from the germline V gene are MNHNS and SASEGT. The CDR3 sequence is CASSEAAPLARTGELFF. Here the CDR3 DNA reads TGTGCCAGCAGTGAAGCGGCTCCACTAGCGCGCACCGGGGAGCTGTTTTTT.